A single sample gave rise to the 19 T cell receptor beta chains below, sequenced in a study of blood T cell repertoires in COVID-19. The repertoire was sequenced with immunoSEQ multiplex PCR; TCRdb's copy has only in-frame clones and lacks some. This sample has about 54,000 clones, with roughly 80% found just once. The sequenced sample was peripheral blood. The receptors originated from a human donor in a cohort sampled during active COVID-19.

This clone has a single count. The V call is TRBV7-8, the J call TRBJ2-5; 7 bases fit TRBD2. The CDR3 sequence is 16 residues long. The germline CDR1 and CDR2 sequences are SGHVS and FQNEAQ. The V segment lost 2 bases and the J segment 1 base; nucleotides outside the gene matches: 7. CDR3 in DNA: TGTGCCAGCAGCTTAATCAGGCGGGGGACCCAAGAGACCCAGTACTTC. Protein: CASSLIRRGTQETQYF.

This clone was seen once. Written as DNA, the CDR3 is TGTGCCAGCAGCCTCAGACAGAATGGAAACACCATATATTTT. It is translated as CASSLRQNGNTIYF. The V gene is TRBV3-1 (or the pseudogene TRBV3-2), the J gene TRBJ1-3; perhaps TRBD1 as D (5 bases). V lost 4 bases, J lost 3 bases, and 10 bases lay in between. Germline CDR1 reads LGHDT; CDR2 reads YNNKEL (reference sequence). The CDR3 sequence is 14 residues long.

The chain combines TRBV14 with TRBJ1-2; D ambiguous. The CDR3 covers 13 residues. The V end was cut by 3 bases, the J end by 9 bases, with 14 bases between. The germline CDR1 and CDR2 sequences are SGHDN and FVKESK. In DNA form, the CDR3 reads TGTGCCAGCAGCCATCAACAGCTTCAAAGCTACACCTTC. Residues: CASSHQQLQSYTF.

J is TRBJ2-1 and V is TRBV5-1, with 7 bases identical to TRBD1. Germline CDR1 reads SGHRS; CDR2 reads YFSETQ. V lost 4 bases and J lost 7; bases outside the gene matches: 8. The CDR3 is 14 amino acids. CDR3 DNA: TGCGCCAGCAGCACACAACAGGGGATTAATGAGCAGTTCTTC. Protein product: CASSTQQGINEQFF.

CDR3 in amino acids: CASRLTPVDRWDQYF. The CDR3 region has the DNA TGTGCCAGCAGATTAACCCCTGTGGACAGGTGGGACCAGTACTTC. V is TRBV6-5 and J is TRBJ2-5, with 7 nucleotides matching TRBD1. The CDR3 is 15 residues long. The germline gives CDR1 MNHEY, CDR2 SVGAGI. Trimming removed 6 bases from V and 10 bases from J; junction bases left unmatched: 17.

The V gene is TRBV6-2 or TRBV6-3, the J gene TRBJ1-2; D gene uncertain. Germline-derived CDR1 and CDR2 are MNHEY and SVGEGT. Trimming shortened V by 6 bases and J by 6 bases, and 14 bases separated the two germline ends. The CDR3 runs 13 residues. CDR3: CASSPDGVHGYTF. CDR3 bases: TGTGCCAGCAGCCCGGACGGGGTCCATGGCTACACCTTC.

The chain joins TRBV28 to TRBJ2-3; 10 bases fit TRBD1. CDR3 length equals 16 residues. Germline-derived CDR1 and CDR2 are MDHEN and SYDVKM. The J segment lost 5 bases and the V segment lost 5 bases, leaving 10 bases of the junction unmatched. The CDR3 DNA reads as TGTGCCAGCAGTCCTCGAGGGACAGGGGACAAAGATACGCAGTATTTT. Translation: CASSPRGTGDKDTQYF.

CDR3 residues: CAGASGGLPYEQYF. CDR3 DNA: TGTGCCGGAGCCTCGGGGGGACTACCCTACGAGCAGTACTTC. The chain employs TRBV2 and TRBJ2-7, with 7 bases fitting TRBD2. Losses at the gene ends were 11 bases for V and 2 bases for J; bases not matched to a gene: 12. CDR1 and CDR2 (germline): SNHLY, FYNNEI. The CDR3 length is 14 residues.

This clone has just a few counts. The chain's CDR3 is CAWRLGRGGSNQPQHF. CDR3 bases: TGTGCCTGGAGGCTCGGGCGGGGGGGGAGCAATCAGCCCCAGCATTTT. The chain recombines TRBV30 with TRBJ1-5; D is possibly TRBD1 (5 bases). This CDR3 is built from 16 residues. The V and J ends lost 3 bases and 1 base respectively, with 16 bases between them. Per germline, CDR1 GTSNPN and CDR2 SVGIG (reference sequence).

The chain joins TRBV11-2 to TRBJ2-1, with D possibly being TRBD1 (5 bases). The CDR3 totals 14 residues. The germline CDR1 and CDR2 sequences are SGHAT and FQNNGV. The V and J ends lost 3 bases and 4 bases respectively, with 10 bases between them. In DNA form, the CDR3 reads TGTGCCAGCAGCTTCCGTGCAGGGTACAATGAGCAGTTCTTC. Translation gives CASSFRAGYNEQFF.

The rearrangement joins TRBV3-1 (or the pseudogene TRBV3-2) to TRBJ2-3; D is unresolved. Germline V lookup: CDR1 LGHDT, CDR2 YNNKEL (reference sequence). This CDR3 contains 13 residues. The germline V and J ends were trimmed by 1 base and 4 bases, with 6 bases remaining between them. The CDR3 nucleotides are TGTGCCAGCAGCCAAGGGCCCGCAGATACGCAGTATTTT. It translates to CASSQGPADTQYF.

V and J are TRBV30 and TRBJ1-1; D not certain. The CDR3 extends over 13 amino acids. Germline-derived CDR1 and CDR2 are GTSNPN and SVGIG (reference sequence). V was trimmed by 0 bases and J by 5 bases, leaving 10 bases between them. CDR3 in DNA: TGTGCCTGGAGTGTACTCGGGAGGACTGAAGCTTTCTTT. Translated: CAWSVLGRTEAFF.

The sample holds one count of this clone. The chain joins TRBV6-5 to TRBJ2-5; D might be TRBD1 (7 bases). Between the trimmed V and J ends, which lost 3 bases and 2 bases, there was a span of 13 bases. Germline CDR1 is MNHEY and CDR2 is SVGAGI. CDR3 length: 15 residues. CDR3: CASSYRGTAQETQYF. CDR3 nucleotide sequence: TGTGCCAGCAGTTATCGGGGGACAGCACAAGAGACCCAGTACTTC.

The chain links TRBV6-2 or TRBV6-3 to TRBJ2-1; 7 bases are a match to TRBD2. CDR3 length: 15 residues. Trimming removed 2 bases from V and 7 bases from J; junction bases left unmatched: 8. The V gene's germline CDR1 is MNHEY and CDR2 SVGEGT. In DNA, the CDR3 is TGTGCCAGCAGTTACGCTCTAGCGGCGGCTAATGAGCAGTTCTTC. Translating it yields CASSYALAAANEQFF.

The chain recombines TRBV11-3 with TRBJ2-1, with 9 bases identical to TRBD1. Germline V gene data show CDR1 as SGHNT and CDR2 as YENEEA. The CDR3 runs 13 residues. The ends lost 1 base at V and 8 bases at J; junction bases unmatched: 0. In nucleotides, the CDR3 is TGTGCCAGCAGCTTAGGGACAGGGGATGAGCAGTTCTTC. Amino acid sequence: CASSLGTGDEQFF.

The rearrangement uses TRBV6-2 or TRBV6-3 and TRBJ2-3; D is undetermined. V was clipped by 0 bases and J by 8 bases, with 6 bases between them. This CDR3 has 12 residues. In germline, CDR1 is MNHEY, CDR2 SVGEGT. The CDR3 sequence: CASSYSVGTQYF. CDR3 nucleotides: TGTGCCAGCAGTTACTCGGTCGGTACGCAGTATTTT.

The genes are TRBV7-2 and TRBJ1-1; no clear D gene. The V end was cut by 6 bases, the J end by 7 bases, with 12 bases between. Germline V lookup: CDR1 SGHTA, CDR2 FQGNSA. The CDR3 extends over 12 amino acids. CDR3 sequence: CASSLIRDEAFF. As DNA, the CDR3 is TGTGCCAGCAGTCTAATACGGGATGAAGCTTTCTTT.

J is TRBJ2-3 and V is TRBV6-2 or TRBV6-3; TRBD2 matches 8 bases. The J segment lost 3 bases and the V segment lost 2 bases, leaving 7 bases of the junction unmatched. The CDR3 runs 16 residues. Germline V gene data show CDR1 as MNHEY and CDR2 as SVGEGT. CDR3 loop: CASSYTIAGNTDTQYF. DNA of the CDR3: TGTGCCAGCAGTTACACAATAGCGGGGAATACAGATACGCAGTATTTT.

Only a few counts were recorded for this clone. This chain joins TRBV2 and TRBJ2-2; TRBD2 matches 8 bases. The CDR3 extends over 14 amino acids. Germline V gene data show CDR1 as SNHLY and CDR2 as FYNNEI. J lost 6 bases, V lost 4 bases, and 4 bases had no gene match. This chain's CDR3 is CASSVYGGAGELFF. CDR3 nucleotides: TGTGCCAGCAGTGTCTACGGGGGGGCCGGGGAGCTGTTTTTT.